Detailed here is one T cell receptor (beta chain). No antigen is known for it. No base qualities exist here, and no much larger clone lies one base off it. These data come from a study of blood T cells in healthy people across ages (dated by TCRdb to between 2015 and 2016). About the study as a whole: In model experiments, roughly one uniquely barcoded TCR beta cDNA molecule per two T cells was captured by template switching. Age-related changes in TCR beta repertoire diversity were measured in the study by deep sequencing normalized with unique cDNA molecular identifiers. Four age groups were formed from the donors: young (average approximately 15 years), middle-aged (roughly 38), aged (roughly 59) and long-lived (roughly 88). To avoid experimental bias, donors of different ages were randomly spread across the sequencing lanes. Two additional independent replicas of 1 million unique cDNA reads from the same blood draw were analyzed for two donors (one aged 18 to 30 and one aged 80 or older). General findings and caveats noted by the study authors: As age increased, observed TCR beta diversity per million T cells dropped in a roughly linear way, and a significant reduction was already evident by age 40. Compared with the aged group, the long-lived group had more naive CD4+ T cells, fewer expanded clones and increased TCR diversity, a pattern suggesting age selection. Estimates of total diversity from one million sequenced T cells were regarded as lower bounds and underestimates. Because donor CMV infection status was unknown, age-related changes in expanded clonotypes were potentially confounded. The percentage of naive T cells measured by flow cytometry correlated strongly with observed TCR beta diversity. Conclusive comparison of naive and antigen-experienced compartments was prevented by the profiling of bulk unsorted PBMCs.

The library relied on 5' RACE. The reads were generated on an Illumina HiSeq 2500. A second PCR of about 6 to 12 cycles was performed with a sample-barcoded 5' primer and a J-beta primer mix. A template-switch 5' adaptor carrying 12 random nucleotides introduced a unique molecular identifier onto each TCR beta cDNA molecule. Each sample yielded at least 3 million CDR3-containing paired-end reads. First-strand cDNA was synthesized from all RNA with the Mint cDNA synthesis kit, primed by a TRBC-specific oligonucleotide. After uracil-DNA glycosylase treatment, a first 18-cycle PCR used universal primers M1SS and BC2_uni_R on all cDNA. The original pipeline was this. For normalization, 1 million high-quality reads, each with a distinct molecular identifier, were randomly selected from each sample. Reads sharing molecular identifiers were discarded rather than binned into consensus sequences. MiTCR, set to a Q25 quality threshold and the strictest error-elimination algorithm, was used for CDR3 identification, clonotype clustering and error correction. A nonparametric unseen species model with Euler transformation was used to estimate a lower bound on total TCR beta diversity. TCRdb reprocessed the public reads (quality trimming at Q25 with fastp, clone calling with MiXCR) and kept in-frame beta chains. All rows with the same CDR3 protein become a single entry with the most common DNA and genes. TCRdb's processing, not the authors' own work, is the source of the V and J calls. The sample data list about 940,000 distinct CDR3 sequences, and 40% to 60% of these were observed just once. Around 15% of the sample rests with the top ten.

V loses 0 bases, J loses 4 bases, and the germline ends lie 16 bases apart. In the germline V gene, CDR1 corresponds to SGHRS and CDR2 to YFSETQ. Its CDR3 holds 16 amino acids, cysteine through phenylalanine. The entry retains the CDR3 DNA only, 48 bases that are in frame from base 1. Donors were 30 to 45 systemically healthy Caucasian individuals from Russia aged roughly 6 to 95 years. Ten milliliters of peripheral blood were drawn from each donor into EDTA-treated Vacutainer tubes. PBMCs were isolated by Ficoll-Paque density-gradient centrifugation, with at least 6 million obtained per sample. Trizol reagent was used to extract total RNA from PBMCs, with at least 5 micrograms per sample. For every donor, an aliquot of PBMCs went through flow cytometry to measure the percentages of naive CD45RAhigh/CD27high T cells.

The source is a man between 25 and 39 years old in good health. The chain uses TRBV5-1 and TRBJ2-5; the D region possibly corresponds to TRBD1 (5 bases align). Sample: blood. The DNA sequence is TGCGCCAGCAGCTTGGCCGCAGGGTCTGTCGGAGAGACCCAGTACTTC. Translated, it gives CASSLAAGSVGETQYF. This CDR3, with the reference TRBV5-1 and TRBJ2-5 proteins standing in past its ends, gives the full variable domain KAGVTQTPRYLIKTRGQQVTLSCSPISGHRSVSWYQQTPGQGLQFLFEYFSETQRNKGNFPGRFSGRQFSNSRSEMNVSTLELGDSALYLCASSLAAGSVGETQYFGPGTRLLVL.